These 5 T cell receptor beta chains share one sample of origin, sequenced in a study of T cells expressing NK-cell markers. TCRdb reprocessed the 5' RACE reads and stores each CDR3 protein as one record, lacking DNA. The listing contains about 430,000 distinct CDR3 sequences. Material for sequencing was blood T cells: a sorted CD56 or NKG2C T cell subset, CD4+ or CD8+ T cells, or bulk PBMC T cells (not recorded which). All receptors come from a woman aged 45-65 years in good health.

The chain uses TRBV5-1 and TRBJ2-1. The CDR3 spans 15 residues. Germline loops: CDR1 SGHRS, CDR2 YFSETQ. The CDR3 reads CASSLLRRILNEQFF.

The rearrangement joins TRBV5-1 to TRBJ2-3; TCRdb's D call of TRBD1 is untestable without DNA. Germline CDR1 and CDR2: SGHRS and YFSETQ. The CDR3 totals 14 residues. The CDR3 protein is CASSLGTIGDTQYF.

The gene calls are TRBV12-3 or TRBV12-4 and TRBJ2-6; with no DNA, the TCRdb D assignment of TRBD2 cannot be verified. This CDR3 contains 18 residues. The CDR3 protein is CASSPWLLGTTGANVLTF.

The chain links TRBV5-1 to TRBJ2-1. The CDR3 contains 15 residues. Germline CDR1 SGHRS, CDR2 YFSETQ. The CDR3 reads CASSRSDRSYNEQFF. The complete variable domain, with remaining parts taken from reference TRBV5-1 and TRBJ2-1, reads KAGVTQTPRYLIKTRGQQVTLSCSPISGHRSVSWYQQTPGQGLQFLFEYFSETQRNKGNFPGRFSGRQFSNSRSEMNVSTLELGDSALYLCASSRSDRSYNEQFFGPGTRLTVL.

The CDR3 is CASSLGRGQEQYF. The chain links TRBV11-2 to TRBJ2-7; TCRdb indicates TRBD1, and absent DNA this call remains unverified. The CDR3 is 13 residues long. Germline CDR1 reads SGHAT; CDR2 reads FQNNGV.